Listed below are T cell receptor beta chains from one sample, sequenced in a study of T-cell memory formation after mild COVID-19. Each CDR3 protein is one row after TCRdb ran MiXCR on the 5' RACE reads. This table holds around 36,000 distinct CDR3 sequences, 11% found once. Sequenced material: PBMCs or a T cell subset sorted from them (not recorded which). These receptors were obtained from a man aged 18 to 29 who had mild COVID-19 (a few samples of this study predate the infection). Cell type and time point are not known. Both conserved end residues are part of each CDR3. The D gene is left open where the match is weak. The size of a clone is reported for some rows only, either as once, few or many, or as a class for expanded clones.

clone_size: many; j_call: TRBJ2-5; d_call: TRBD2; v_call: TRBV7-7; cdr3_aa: CASSTFPGTRGSETQYF; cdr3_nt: TGTGCCAGCAGCACCTTTCCCGGGACTAGAGGGTCAGAGACCCAGTACTTC
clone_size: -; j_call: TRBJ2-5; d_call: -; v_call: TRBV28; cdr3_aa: CASSLRRETQYF; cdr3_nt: TGTGCCAGCAGTTTAAGGCGGGAGACCCAGTACTTC
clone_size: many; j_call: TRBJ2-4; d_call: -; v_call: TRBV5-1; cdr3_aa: CASSLASSLAKNIQYF; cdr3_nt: TGCGCCAGCAGCTTGGCCAGCTCCTTAGCCAAAAACATTCAGTACTTC
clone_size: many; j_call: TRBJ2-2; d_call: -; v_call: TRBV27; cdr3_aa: CASSSHRGGYTGELFF; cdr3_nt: TGTGCCAGCAGTTCGCACAGGGGGGGATACACCGGGGAGCTGTTTTTT
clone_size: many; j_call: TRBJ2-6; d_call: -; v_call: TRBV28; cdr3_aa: CASSSDLLSGANVLTF; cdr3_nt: TGTGCCAGCAGTTCAGACCTACTCTCTGGGGCCAACGTCCTGACTTTC
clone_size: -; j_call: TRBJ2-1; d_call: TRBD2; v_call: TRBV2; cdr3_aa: CASSDRAGVEEQFF; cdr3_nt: TGTGCCAGCAGTGACCGAGCGGGGGTGGAGGAGCAGTTCTTC
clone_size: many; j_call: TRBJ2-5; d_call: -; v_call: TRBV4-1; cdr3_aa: CASSRGILETQYF; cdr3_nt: TGCGCCAGCAGCCGCGGGATTTTAGAGACCCAGTACTTC
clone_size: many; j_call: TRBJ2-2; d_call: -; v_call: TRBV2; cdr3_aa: CASSLTEANTGELFF; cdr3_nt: TGTGCCAGCAGTCTGACAGAAGCGAACACCGGGGAGCTGTTTTTT
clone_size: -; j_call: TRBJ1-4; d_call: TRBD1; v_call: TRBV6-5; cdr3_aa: CASRPTGQANEKLFF; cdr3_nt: TGTGCCAGCAGGCCCACGGGACAGGCTAATGAAAAACTGTTTTTT
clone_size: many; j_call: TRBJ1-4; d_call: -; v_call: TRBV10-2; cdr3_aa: CASSDSGGGEKLFF; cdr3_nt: TGCGCCAGCAGTGATTCTGGGGGCGGTGAAAAACTGTTTTTT
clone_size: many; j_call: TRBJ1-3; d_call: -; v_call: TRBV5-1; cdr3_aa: CASSLGAGHGNTIYF; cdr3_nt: TGCGCCAGCAGCTTGGGAGCCGGACACGGAAACACCATATATTTT
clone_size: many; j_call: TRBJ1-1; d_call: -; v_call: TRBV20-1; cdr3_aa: CSAIRGQGSTEAFF; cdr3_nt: TGCAGTGCTATTCGGGGGCAGGGGAGCACTGAAGCTTTCTTT
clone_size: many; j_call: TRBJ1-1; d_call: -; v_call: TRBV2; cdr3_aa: CASALPGRLVRAFF; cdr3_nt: TGTGCCAGCGCTCTTCCGGGACGCCTGGTCCGGGCTTTCTTT
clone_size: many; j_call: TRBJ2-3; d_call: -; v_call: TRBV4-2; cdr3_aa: CASSQEGFVTDTQYF; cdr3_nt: TGTGCCAGCAGCCAAGAAGGGTTTGTCACAGATACGCAGTATTTT
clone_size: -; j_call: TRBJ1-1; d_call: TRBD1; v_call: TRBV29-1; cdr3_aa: CSVDPGQGDSMNTEAFF; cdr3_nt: TGCAGCGTCGACCCGGGACAGGGAGACTCCATGAACACTGAAGCTTTCTTT
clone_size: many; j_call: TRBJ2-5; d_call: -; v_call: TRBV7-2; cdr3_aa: CASSFGRGIQETQYF; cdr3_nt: TGTGCCAGCAGCTTTGGGCGGGGCATCCAAGAGACCCAGTACTTC
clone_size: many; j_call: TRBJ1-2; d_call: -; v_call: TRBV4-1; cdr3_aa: CASSQENWDYGYTF; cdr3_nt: TGCGCCAGCAGCCAAGAAAATTGGGACTATGGCTACACCTTC
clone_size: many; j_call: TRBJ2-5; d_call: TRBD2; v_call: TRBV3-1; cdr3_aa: CASSQDFGAGGQETQYF; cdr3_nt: TGTGCCAGCAGCCAAGATTTCGGAGCGGGGGGGCAAGAGACCCAGTACTTC
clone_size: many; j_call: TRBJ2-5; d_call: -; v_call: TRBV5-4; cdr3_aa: CASSTRNAAQETQYF; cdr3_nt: TGTGCCAGCAGCACCCGAAATGCGGCACAAGAGACCCAGTACTTC
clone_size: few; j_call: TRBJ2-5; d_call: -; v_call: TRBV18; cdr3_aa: CASSQLNLRQNPRETQYF; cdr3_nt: TGTGCCAGCTCACAACTCAATCTTCGACAGAACCCCAGAGAGACCCAGTACTTC
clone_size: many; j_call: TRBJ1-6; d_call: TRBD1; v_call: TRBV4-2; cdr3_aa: CASSQDLGQESSPLHF; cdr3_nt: TGTGCCAGCAGCCAAGATCTGGGACAGGAGAGTTCACCCCTCCACTTT
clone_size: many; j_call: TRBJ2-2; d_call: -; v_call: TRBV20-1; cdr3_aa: CSARKMGNTGELFF; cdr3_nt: TGCAGTGCTAGAAAAATGGGGAACACCGGGGAGCTGTTTTTT
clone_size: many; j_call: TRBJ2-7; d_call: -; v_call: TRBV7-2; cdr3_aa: CASSSGTYYEQYF; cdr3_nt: TGTGCCAGCAGCTCCGGGACATACTACGAGCAGTACTTC
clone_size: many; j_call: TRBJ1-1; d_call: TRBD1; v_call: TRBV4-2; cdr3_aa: CASSQGTGPELGTEAFF; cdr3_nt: TGTGCCAGCAGCCAGGGGACAGGGCCTGAGTTAGGTACTGAAGCTTTCTTT
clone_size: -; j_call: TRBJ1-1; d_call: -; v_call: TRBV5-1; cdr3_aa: CASSPWGSDTEAFF; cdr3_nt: TGCGCCAGCAGCCCCTGGGGGTCGGACACTGAAGCTTTCTTT
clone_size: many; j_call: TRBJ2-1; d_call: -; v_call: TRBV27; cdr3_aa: CATVILGGTEQFF; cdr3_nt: TGTGCCACCGTGATCTTAGGGGGAACTGAGCAGTTCTTC
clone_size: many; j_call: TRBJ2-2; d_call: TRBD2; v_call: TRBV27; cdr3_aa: CARITSGGGELFF; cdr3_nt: TGTGCCCGGATCACTAGCGGAGGCGGGGAGCTGTTTTTT
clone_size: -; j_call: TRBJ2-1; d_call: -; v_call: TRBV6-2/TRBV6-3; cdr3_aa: CASSYTRRDNEQFF; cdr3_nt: TGTGCCAGCAGTTACACTCGTAGGGACAATGAGCAGTTCTTC
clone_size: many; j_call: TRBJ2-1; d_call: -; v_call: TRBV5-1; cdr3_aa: CASSWGSNEQFF; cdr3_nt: TGCGCCAGCAGCTGGGGCTCTAATGAGCAGTTCTTC
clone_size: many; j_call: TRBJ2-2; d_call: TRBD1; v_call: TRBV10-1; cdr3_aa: CASSESDRHTGELFF; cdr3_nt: TGCGCCAGCAGTGAGTCGGACAGGCACACCGGGGAGCTGTTTTTT
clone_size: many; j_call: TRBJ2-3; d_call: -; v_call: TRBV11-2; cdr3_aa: CASSFRTHYTDTQYF; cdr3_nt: TGTGCCAGCAGCTTCCGGACACACTACACAGATACGCAGTATTTT
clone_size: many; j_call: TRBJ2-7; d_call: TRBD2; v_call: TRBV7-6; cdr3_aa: CASSGIGLAGGEQYF; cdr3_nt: TGTGCCAGCAGCGGGATCGGACTAGCGGGCGGGGAGCAGTACTTC
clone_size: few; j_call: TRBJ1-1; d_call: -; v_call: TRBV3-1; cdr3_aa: CASSQVGVFEAFF; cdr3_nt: TGTGCCAGCAGCCAAGTAGGGGTCTTTGAAGCTTTCTTT
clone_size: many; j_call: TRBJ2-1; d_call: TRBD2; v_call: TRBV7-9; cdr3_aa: CASPGGVSYNEQFF; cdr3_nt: TGTGCCAGCCCCGGGGGGGTCTCCTACAATGAGCAGTTCTTC
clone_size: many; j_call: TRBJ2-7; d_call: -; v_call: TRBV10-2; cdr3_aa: CASSESWGPYEQYF; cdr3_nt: TGCGCCAGCAGTGAGTCGTGGGGCCCCTACGAGCAGTACTTC
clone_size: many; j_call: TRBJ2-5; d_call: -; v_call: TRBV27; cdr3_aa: CASRGLEETQYF; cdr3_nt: TGTGCCAGCAGAGGGCTGGAGGAGACCCAGTACTTC
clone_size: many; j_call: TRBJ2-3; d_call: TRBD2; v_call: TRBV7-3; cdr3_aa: CASSFGLATDTQYF; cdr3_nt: TGTGCCAGCAGCTTCGGACTAGCGACAGATACGCAGTATTTT
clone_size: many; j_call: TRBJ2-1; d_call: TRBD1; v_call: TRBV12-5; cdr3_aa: CASGSGGGNEQFF; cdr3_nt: TGTGCTAGTGGCTCAGGGGGTGGGAATGAGCAGTTCTTC
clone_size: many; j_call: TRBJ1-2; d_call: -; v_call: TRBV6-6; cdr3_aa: CASLSLMYGYTF; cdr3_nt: TGTGCCAGCCTATCGCTTATGTATGGCTACACCTTC
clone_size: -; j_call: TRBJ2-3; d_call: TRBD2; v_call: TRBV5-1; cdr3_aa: CASKGTGTSLDTQYF; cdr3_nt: TGCGCCAGCAAGGGCACCGGGACTAGCTTGGATACGCAGTATTTT
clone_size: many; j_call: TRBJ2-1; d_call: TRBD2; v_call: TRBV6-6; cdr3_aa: CASSSLQAGANNEQFF; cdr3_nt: TGTGCCAGCAGTTCTTTACAAGCGGGGGCGAACAATGAGCAGTTCTTC
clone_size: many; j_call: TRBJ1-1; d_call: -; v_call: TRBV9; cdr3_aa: CASSPGRGEADTEAFF; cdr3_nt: TGTGCCAGCAGCCCCGGCCGGGGGGAGGCGGACACTGAAGCTTTCTTT
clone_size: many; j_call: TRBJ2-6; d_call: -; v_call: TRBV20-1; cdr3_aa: CSALKSGANVLTF; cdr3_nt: TGCAGTGCCCTAAAATCTGGGGCCAACGTCCTGACTTTC
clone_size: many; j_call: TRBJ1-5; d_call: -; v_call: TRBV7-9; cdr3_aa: CASSLGQGGEMPQHF; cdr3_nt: TGTGCCAGCAGCTTAGGTCAGGGTGGCGAGATGCCCCAGCATTTT
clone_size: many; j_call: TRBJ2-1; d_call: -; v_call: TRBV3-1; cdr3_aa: CASSRKPPGTADNEQFF; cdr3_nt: TGTGCCAGCAGCCGCAAGCCTCCCGGCACGGCCGACAATGAGCAGTTCTTC
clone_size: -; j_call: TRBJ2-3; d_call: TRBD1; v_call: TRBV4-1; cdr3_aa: CASRRDRGLGDTQYF; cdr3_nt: TGCGCCAGCAGAAGGGACAGGGGGCTTGGAGATACGCAGTATTTT
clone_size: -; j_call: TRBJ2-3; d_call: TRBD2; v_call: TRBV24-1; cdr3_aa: CPTALTSGGVDTQYF; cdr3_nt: TGTCCCACCGCCCTTACTAGCGGGGGGGTAGATACGCAGTATTTT
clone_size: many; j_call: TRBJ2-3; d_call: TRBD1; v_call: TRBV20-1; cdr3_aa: CSAIPGQGTYTQYF; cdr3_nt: TGCAGTGCCATTCCGGGACAGGGTACTTATACGCAGTATTTT
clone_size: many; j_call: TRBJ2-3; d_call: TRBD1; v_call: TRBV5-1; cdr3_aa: CASSDRTGGPDTQYF; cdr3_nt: TGCGCCAGCAGCGATCGGACAGGGGGCCCAGATACGCAGTATTTT
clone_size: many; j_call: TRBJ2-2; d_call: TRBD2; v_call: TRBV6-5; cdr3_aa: CASSYFGLAGYSGELFF; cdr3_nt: TGTGCCAGCAGTTATTTCGGACTAGCGGGGTACTCCGGGGAGCTGTTTTTT
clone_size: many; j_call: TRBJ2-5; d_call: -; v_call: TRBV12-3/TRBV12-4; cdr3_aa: CASAKRGNQETQYF; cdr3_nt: TGTGCCAGCGCTAAGAGGGGCAACCAAGAGACCCAGTACTTC
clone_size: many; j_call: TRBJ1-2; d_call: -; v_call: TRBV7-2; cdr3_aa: CASSSFRGNYGYTF; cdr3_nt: TGTGCCAGCAGCTCATTCCGAGGAAACTATGGCTACACCTTC
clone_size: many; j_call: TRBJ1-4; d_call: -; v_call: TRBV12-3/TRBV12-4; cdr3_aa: CASRAAGQGWEKLFF; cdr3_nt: TGTGCCAGCAGAGCCGCGGGGCAGGGGTGGGAAAAACTGTTTTTT
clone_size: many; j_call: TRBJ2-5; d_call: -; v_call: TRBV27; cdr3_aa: CASSLMETQYF; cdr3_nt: TGTGCCAGCAGTTTAATGGAGACCCAGTACTTC
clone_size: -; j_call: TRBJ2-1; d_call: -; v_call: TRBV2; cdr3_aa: CASSWLPNEQFF; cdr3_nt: TGTGCCAGCAGTTGGCTACCCAATGAGCAGTTCTTC
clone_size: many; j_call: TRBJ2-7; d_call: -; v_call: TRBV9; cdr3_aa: CASSVGSQGSYEQYF; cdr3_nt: TGTGCCAGCAGCGTAGGATCGCAGGGGTCGTACGAGCAGTACTTC
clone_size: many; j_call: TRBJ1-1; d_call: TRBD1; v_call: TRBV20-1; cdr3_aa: CSARDRKGADTEAFF; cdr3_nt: TGCAGTGCTAGAGATAGGAAGGGGGCGGACACTGAAGCTTTCTTT